The T cell receptor beta chain under discussion was sequenced for a study of T cell repertoires in cytomegalovirus infection. The wider study: Indications of both CMV infection and matching HLA type were provided by public TCR beta signatures.

TCRdb recomputed calls from the reads with MiXCR, one row per CDR3 protein. The table lists 350,000 to 550,000 distinct CDR3 sequences, 31% of them singletons. Looked up from germline, CDR1 is MNHEY and CDR2 is SVGEGT. The junction had 12 bases not matched to a gene; V was cut back by 6 bases and J by 2 bases. The CDR3 runs 16 residues. The rearrangement joins TRBV6-2 or TRBV6-3 to TRBJ2-5; 7 bases map to TRBD2. The source of this sequence is a human donor in good health (CMV status not recorded). Some clones in this sample may be carry-over from other donors' samples. The sequenced sample consisted of PBMCs. In DNA, the CDR3 is TGTGCCAGCAGCCCAGTAAGGGACTATCCGCAAGAGACCCAGTACTTC. It yields the protein CASSPVRDYPQETQYF.